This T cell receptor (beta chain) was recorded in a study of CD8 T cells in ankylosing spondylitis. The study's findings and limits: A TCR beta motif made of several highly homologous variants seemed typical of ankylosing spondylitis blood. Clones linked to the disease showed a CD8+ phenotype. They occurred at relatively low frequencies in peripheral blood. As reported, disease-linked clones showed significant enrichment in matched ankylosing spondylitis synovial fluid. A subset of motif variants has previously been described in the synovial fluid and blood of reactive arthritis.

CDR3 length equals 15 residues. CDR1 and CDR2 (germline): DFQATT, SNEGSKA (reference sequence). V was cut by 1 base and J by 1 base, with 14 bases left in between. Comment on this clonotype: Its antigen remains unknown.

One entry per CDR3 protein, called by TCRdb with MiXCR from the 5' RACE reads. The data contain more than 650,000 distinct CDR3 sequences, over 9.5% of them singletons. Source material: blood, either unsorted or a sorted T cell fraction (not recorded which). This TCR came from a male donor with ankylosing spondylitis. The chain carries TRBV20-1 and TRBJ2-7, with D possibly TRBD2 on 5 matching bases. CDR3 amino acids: CSARGGRVGSYEQYF. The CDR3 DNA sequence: TGCAGTGCTAGAGGCGGGCGGGTAGGGTCCTACGAGCAGTACTTC.